This T cell receptor (beta chain) emerged from a study of regulatory T cells in long-lasting Graves disease. In this sample, this clonotype turned up many times. Time point in this sample: newly diagnosed GD, antithyroid drugs for less than 3 months. There was RNA extracted from PBMCs, and the TCR library was made from it. Researchers made TCR beta libraries by using iRepertoire HTBI primers and running Arm-PCR on CDR3 regions. TCRdb re-analysed the multiplex PCR reads in MiXCR, keeping a single row per CDR3 protein. The sample yields over 500,000 distinct CDR3 sequences, around 16% seen once. These data were also filed under a second study, of T cells in Graves' hyperthyroidism and ophthalmopathy.

The sample here was peripheral blood mononuclear cells (PBMCs), taken at new diagnosis, from a patient treated with antithyroid drugs. The sequence was collected from a man between 18 and 35 years old with Graves disease.

This CDR3 reads CASSYSASSGANVLTF. CDR3 nucleotides: TGTGCCAGCAGTTACTCAGCCAGCTCTGGGGCCAACGTCCTGACTTTC. The chain joins TRBV6-5 to TRBJ2-6, with D unclear. Germline V lookup: CDR1 MNHEY, CDR2 SVGAGI. The length of the CDR3 is 16 residues. The V end lost 0 bases, the J end lost 0 bases, and 6 bases lay between the germline ends.